Shown below are 14 T cell receptor beta chains from a single sample sequenced in a study of T cells in Graves' hyperthyroidism and ophthalmopathy. Amplification yielded TCR beta CDR3 regions, with RNA transcripts as the source. A first-round RT-PCR of the TCR CDR3 used the HTBI primer set. TCRdb called the multiplex PCR reads again in MiXCR, with one record for every CDR3 protein. Here the sample spans over 500,000 distinct CDR3 sequences, approximately 15% being singletons. Sequencing input: blood. The receptor source for this set is a woman aged 40 to 49 with Graves' hyperthyroidism.

As concerns this clonotype: A much larger clone is a single base away; this may be a read error. The V and J genes are TRBV24-1 and TRBJ1-4; tentative D call: TRBD1 (5 bases). CDR3 size: 13 residues. Germline V gene lookup returns CDR1 KGHDR and CDR2 SFDVKD. The CDR3 nucleotides are TGTGCCGCCAGCGCAGGGTCTAATGAAAAACTGTTTTTT. Protein product: CAASAGSNEKLFF.

This clonotype was seen ten or more times. The J gene is TRBJ2-1, the V gene TRBV5-1, with a weak D call TRBD1 (6 bases). CDR1 SGHRS and CDR2 YFSETQ come from the germline V gene. Trimming shortened V by 4 bases and J by 2 bases, and 13 bases separated the two germline ends. This CDR3 is 15 amino acids long. The CDR3 nucleotides read TGCGCCAGCAGCCCCGGAGGACAGACCTACAATGAGCAGTTCTTC. The encoded protein is CASSPGGQTYNEQFF.

This clonotype was counted at least ten times. V is TRBV6-1 and J is TRBJ1-1; 7 positions agree with TRBD1. The germline gives CDR1 MNHNS, CDR2 SASEGT. J gave up 7 bases and V 6 bases, and 5 bases lay outside the gene matches. The CDR3 spans 12 residues. CDR3 nucleotide sequence: TGTGCCAGCAGAAGACAGGGCCGTGAAGCTTTCTTT. This sequence encodes CASRRQGREAFF.

In this sample, this clonotype turned up a few times. The rearrangement uses TRBV10-1 and TRBJ1-1; possible D gene TRBD1, 5 bases. V lost 5 bases and J 0 bases, leaving 16 bases between the germline ends. The CDR3 is made up of 16 amino acids. Germline V lookup: CDR1 WNHNN, CDR2 SYGVQD (reference sequence). The CDR3 loop is CASSNSRGPMNTEAFF. Written as DNA, the CDR3 is TGCGCCAGCAGTAACTCCCGGGGCCCGATGAACACTGAAGCTTTCTTT.

On this clonotype: Just one base apart from a much larger clone, this may be a read error. The chain carries TRBV6-9 and TRBJ2-7, with 9 bases aligning to TRBD2. Germline values: CDR1 MNHGY, CDR2 SVAAGI. CDR3 length: 16 amino acids. The CDR3 coding sequence is TGTGCCGGCAGTTACCCAACTAGCGGGCCCTCCTACGAGCAGTACTTC. This encodes CAGSYPTSGPSYEQYF.

This clonotype has a handful of counts. The V call is TRBV11-2, the J call TRBJ2-1; D is undetermined. V lost 2 bases and J lost 8, with 7 bases in between. CDR1 is SGHAT, CDR2 FQNNGV, per germline. The CDR3 has 12 residues. The CDR3: CASSLLLDEQFF. In DNA, the CDR3 is TGTGCCAGCAGCTTATTGCTCGATGAGCAGTTCTTC.

The chain employs TRBV19 and TRBJ2-3; D is ambiguous. V was clipped by 1 base and J by 8 bases, with 16 bases between them. Germline V gene data show CDR1 as LNHDA and CDR2 as SQIVND (reference sequence). This CDR3 contains 15 residues. CDR3 protein: CASSIGAEPRATQYF. The CDR3 DNA is TGTGCCAGTAGTATAGGGGCCGAACCCCGTGCTACGCAGTATTTT.

This clonotype was seen repeatedly, ten times or more. CDR3 protein: CASKRQGSNYGYTF. DNA of the CDR3: TGTGCCAGCAAAAGACAGGGTTCCAACTATGGCTACACCTTC. This chain joins TRBV28 and TRBJ1-2; 7 positions match TRBD1. The CDR3 totals 14 residues. With 7 bases clipped from V and 2 bases from J, the junction kept 7 bases outside the gene matches. From germline, CDR1 is MDHEN and CDR2 SYDVKM.

The chain joins TRBV6-2 or TRBV6-3 to TRBJ1-6; the match to TRBD1 covers 9 bases. J lost 9 bases, V lost 4 bases, and 7 bases had no gene match. The germline V gene encodes CDR1 MNHEY and CDR2 SVGEGT. This CDR3 spans 15 amino acids. The CDR3 is CASSWDRDGGSPLHF. CDR3 coding DNA: TGTGCCAGCAGTTGGGACAGGGATGGAGGTTCACCCCTCCACTTT.

Many counts were recorded for this clonotype. This sequence joins TRBV2 and TRBJ2-5; maybe TRBD2 (5 bases). Per the germline V gene, CDR1 is SNHLY and CDR2 is FYNNEI. The CDR3 runs 13 residues. Trimming pared 7 bases from V and 5 bases from J, leaving 14 bases between. CDR3 residues: CASKSRSGETQYF. The CDR3 nucleotides read TGTGCCAGCAAGTCCAGATCGGGGGAGACCCAGTACTTC. The variable domain in full, completed from reference TRBV2 and TRBJ2-5, reads EPEVTQTPSHQVTQMGQEVILRCVPISNHLYFYWYRQILGQKVEFLVSFYNNEISEKSEIFDDQFSVERPDGSNFTLKIRSTKLEDSAMYFCASKSRSGETQYFGPGTRLLVL.

In the case of this clonotype: Being one base from a much bigger clone, this may be a read error. V usage is TRBV7-9 and J usage is TRBJ1-1; TRBD1 agrees at 7 bases. Per the germline V gene, CDR1 is SEHNR and CDR2 is FQNEAQ (reference sequence). The CDR3 runs 13 residues. In DNA form, the CDR3 reads TGTGCCTATGGAGGGGGCCGAGGCACTGAAGCTCTCTTT. Its protein is CAYGGGRGTEALF. Full variable domain (missing parts from reference TRBV7-9 and TRBJ1-1): DTGVSQNPRHKITKRGQNVTFRCDPISEHNRLYWYRQTLGQGPEFLTYFQNEAQLEKSRLLSDRFSAERPKGSFSTLEIQRTEQGDSAMYLCAYGGGRGTEALFGQGTRLTVV.

This clonotype was found a few times. The gene calls are TRBV11-2 and TRBJ2-2; 7 nucleotides agree with TRBD2. This CDR3 is 15 amino acids long. Losses at the gene ends were 1 base for V and 5 bases for J; bases not matched to a gene: 4. Germline V gives CDR1 SGHAT, CDR2 FQNNGV. The CDR3 here is CASSLGTSYTGELFF. The DNA of the CDR3 is TGTGCCAGCAGCTTAGGGACTAGTTATACCGGGGAGCTGTTTTTT.

V usage is TRBV9 and J usage is TRBJ2-7, with 13 bases matching TRBD2. V lost 0 bases to trimming and J lost 1 base; unmatched junction nucleotides: 7. Germline-derived CDR1 and CDR2 are SGDLS and YYNGEE. The CDR3 is made up of 18 amino acids. In nucleotides, the CDR3 is TGTGCCAGCAGCGTAGTGAGGAGACTAGCGGGAGGTTCCTACGAGCAGTACTTC. Its protein product is CASSVVRRLAGGSYEQYF.

In this sample, this clonotype turned up many times. The rearrangement links TRBV7-3 to TRBJ2-3; D gene uncertain. CDR1 SGHTA and CDR2 FQGTGA come from the germline V gene. The V end was cut by 6 bases, the J end by 0 bases, with 10 bases between. The CDR3 totals 14 residues. The CDR3 loop is CASSFSSSTDTQYF. In DNA, the CDR3 is TGTGCCAGCAGTTTTTCATCTAGCACAGATACGCAGTATTTT.